This T cell receptor beta chain derives from a study of T cells in Graves' hyperthyroidism and ophthalmopathy. Amplified regions were TCR beta CDR3 sequences from RNA transcripts. The primer set for the first-round RT-PCR of the TCR CDR3 was HTBI. TCRdb ran MiXCR on the multiplex PCR reads and lists one entry per CDR3 protein. This table holds 500,000 to 750,000 distinct CDR3 sequences, less than 20% found once. With V trimmed by 5 bases and J by 11 bases, 12 bases remained unmatched. The CDR3 runs to 14 residues. The receptor was isolated from a woman aged 25 to 45 with Graves' hyperthyroidism. The specimen was blood. This chain uses TRBV12-3 or TRBV12-4 with TRBJ2-4; TRBD2 matches 7 bases. In DNA, the CDR3 is TGTGCCAGCAGTCCCCAAGAAGCGGGGCGTCTTCAGTACTTC. Encoded protein: CASSPQEAGRLQYF.